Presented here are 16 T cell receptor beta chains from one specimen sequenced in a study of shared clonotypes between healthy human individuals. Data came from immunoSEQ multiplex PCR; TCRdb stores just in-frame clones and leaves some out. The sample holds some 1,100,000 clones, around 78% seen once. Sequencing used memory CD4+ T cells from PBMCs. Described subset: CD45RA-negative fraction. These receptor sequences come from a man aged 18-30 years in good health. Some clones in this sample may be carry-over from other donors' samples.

The CDR3 loop is CASSPWGDTQYF. The CDR3 DNA is TGTGCCAGCAGCCCCTGGGGGGATACGCAGTATTTT. V is TRBV11-2 and J is TRBJ2-3; perhaps D is TRBD1 or TRBD2 (5 bases each). Germline-derived CDR1 and CDR2 are SGHAT and FQNNGV. This CDR3 contains 12 residues. V was trimmed by 5 bases and J by 6 bases, leaving 9 bases between them.

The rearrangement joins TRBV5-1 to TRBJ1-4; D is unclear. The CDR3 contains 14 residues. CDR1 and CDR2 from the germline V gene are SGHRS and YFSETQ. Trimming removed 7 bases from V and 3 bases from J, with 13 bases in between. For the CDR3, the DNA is TGCGCCAGCGGCCAGTCCGGGGCTAATGAAAAACTGTTTTTT. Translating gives CASGQSGANEKLFF. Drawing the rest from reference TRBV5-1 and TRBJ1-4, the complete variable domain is KAGVTQTPRYLIKTRGQQVTLSCSPISGHRSVSWYQQTPGQGLQFLFEYFSETQRNKGNFPGRFSGRQFSNSRSEMNVSTLELGDSALYLCASGQSGANEKLFFGSGTQLSVL.

CDR3 coding DNA: TGTGCCAGCAGCTTAACACTCGGAAACACCATATATTTT. Translating it yields CASSLTLGNTIYF. The chain joins TRBV5-4 to TRBJ1-3, with D uncertain. Germline V CDR1 and CDR2: SGHNT, YYREEE (reference sequence). The CDR3 spans 13 residues. V gave up 2 bases and J gave up 4 bases, with 7 bases separating them.

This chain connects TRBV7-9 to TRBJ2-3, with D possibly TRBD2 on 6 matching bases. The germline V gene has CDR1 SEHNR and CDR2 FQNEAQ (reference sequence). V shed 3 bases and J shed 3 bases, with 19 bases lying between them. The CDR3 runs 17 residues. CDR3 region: CASSFGGGATYTDTQYF. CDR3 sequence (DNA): TGTGCCAGCAGCTTCGGGGGAGGTGCGACCTATACAGATACGCAGTATTTT.

CDR3 residues: CAWSVEREQYF. CDR3 in DNA: TGTGCCTGGAGTGTAGAACGCGAGCAGTACTTC. The chain joins TRBV30 to TRBJ2-7, with unresolved D. Germline CDR1 reads GTSNPN; CDR2 reads SVGIG (reference sequence). The CDR3 loop spans 11 amino acids. V gave up 0 bases and J gave up 6 bases, with 6 bases separating them.

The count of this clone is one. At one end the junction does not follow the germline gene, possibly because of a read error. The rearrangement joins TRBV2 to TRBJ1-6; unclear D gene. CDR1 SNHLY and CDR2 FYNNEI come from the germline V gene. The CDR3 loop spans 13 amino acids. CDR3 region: CASGPDSNSLLHF. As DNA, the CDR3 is TGTGCCAGCGGACCTGACTCCAATTCACTCCTCCACTTT. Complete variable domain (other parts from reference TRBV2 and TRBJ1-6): EPEVTQTPSHQVTQMGQEVILRCVPISNHLYFYWYRQILGQKVEFLVSFYNNEISEKSEIFDDQFSVERPDGSNFTLKIRSTKLEDSAMYFCASGPDSNSLLHFGNGTRLTVT.

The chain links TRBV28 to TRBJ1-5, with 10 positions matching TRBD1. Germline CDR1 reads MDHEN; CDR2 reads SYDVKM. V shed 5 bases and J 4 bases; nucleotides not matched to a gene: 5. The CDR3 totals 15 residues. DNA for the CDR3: TGTGCCAGCAGTGACCGGGACAGGGGAAATCAGCCCCAGCATTTT. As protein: CASSDRDRGNQPQHF.

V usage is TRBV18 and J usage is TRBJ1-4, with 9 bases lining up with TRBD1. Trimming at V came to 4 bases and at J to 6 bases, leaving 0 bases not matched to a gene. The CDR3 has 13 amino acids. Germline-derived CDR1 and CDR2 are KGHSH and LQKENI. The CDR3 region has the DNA TGTGCCAGCTCACGGGACAGGGATGAAAAACTGTTTTTT. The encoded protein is CASSRDRDEKLFF.

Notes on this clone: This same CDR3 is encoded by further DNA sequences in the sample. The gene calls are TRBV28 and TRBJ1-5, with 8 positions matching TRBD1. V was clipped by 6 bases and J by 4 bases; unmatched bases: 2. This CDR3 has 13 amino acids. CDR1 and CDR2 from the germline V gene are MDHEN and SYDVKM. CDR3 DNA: TGTGCCAGCAGCAGGACAGGGAATCAGCCCCAGCATTTT. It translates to CASSRTGNQPQHF.

CDR3 nucleotides: TGTGCCATCAGCTGGGGCCAAGAGACCCAGTACTTC. Translating gives CAISWGQETQYF. This chain joins TRBV10-3 and TRBJ2-5, with unresolved D. Germline CDR1 ENHRY, CDR2 SYGVKD. The length of the CDR3 is 12 residues. Trimming removed 6 bases from V and 1 base from J, with 6 bases in between.

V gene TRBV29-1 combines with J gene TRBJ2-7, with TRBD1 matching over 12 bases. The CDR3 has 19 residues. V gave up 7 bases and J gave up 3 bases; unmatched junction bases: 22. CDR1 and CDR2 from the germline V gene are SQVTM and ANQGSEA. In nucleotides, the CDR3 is TGCAGCGACCCGGGACAGGGGGCCATTAGGAACGATTTAATCTACGAGCAGTACTTC. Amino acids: CSDPGQGAIRNDLIYEQYF.

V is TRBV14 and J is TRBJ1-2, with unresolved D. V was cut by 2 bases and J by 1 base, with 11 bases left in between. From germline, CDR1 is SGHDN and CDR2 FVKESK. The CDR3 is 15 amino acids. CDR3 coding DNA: TGTGCCAGCAGCCAAAGGCTGGAATTTAACTATGGCTACACCTTC. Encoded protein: CASSQRLEFNYGYTF.

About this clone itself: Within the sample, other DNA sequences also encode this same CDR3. The CDR3: CASSRPATNEKLFF. The CDR3 DNA is TGTGCCAGCAGTCGACCGGCAACTAATGAAAAACTGTTTTTT. The chain couples TRBV28 to TRBJ1-4; D not certain. The germline gives CDR1 MDHEN, CDR2 SYDVKM. The CDR3 totals 14 residues. V lost 5 bases and J lost 0, with 7 bases in between.

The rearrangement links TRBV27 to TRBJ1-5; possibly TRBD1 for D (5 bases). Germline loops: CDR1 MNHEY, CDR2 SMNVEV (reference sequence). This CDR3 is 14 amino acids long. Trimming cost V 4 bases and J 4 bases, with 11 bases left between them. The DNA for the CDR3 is TGTGCCAGCAGTTACGGGACGGAGAATCAGCCCCAGCATTTT. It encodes CASSYGTENQPQHF.

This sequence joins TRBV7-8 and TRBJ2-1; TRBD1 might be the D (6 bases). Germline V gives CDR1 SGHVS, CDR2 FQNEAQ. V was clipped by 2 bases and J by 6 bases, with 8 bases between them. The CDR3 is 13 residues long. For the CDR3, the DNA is TGTGCCAGCAGCTTAACAGGGTTCAATGAGCAGTTCTTC. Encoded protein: CASSLTGFNEQFF.

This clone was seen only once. Here the CDR3 reads CASSQGLAGSPSDTQYF. In DNA form, the CDR3 reads TGCGCCAGCAGCCAAGGACTAGCGGGAAGCCCTTCGGATACGCAGTATTTT. The V gene is TRBV4-1, the J gene TRBJ2-3, with 11 bases fitting TRBD2. The CDR3 extends over 17 amino acids. The germline V gene encodes CDR1 MGHRA and CDR2 YSYEKL. Trimming removed 1 base from V and 6 bases from J; junction bases left unmatched: 9.